The subject of this entry is one T cell receptor beta chain. These data come from a study of cytotoxic CD8 clonotypes in ibrutinib-treated CLL. Produced via immunoSEQ multiplex PCR; TCRdb's table is partial and in-frame only. The sample holds about 160,000 clones, about four fifths seen once. Deletions cut 5 bases from V and 0 bases from J, with 11 bases between. The CDR3 totals 15 residues. Germline V lookup: CDR1 SGHNT, CDR2 YENEEA. The chain couples TRBV11-3 to TRBJ1-3; D gene ambiguous. The sequencing here drew on PBMCs, taken after 12 months of ibrutinib treatment. This receptor was taken from a human donor with chronic lymphocytic leukemia. As DNA, the CDR3 is TGTGCCAGCAGCAAAAGGCCTGACTCTGGAAACACCATATATTTT. This gives the protein CASSKRPDSGNTIYF.